This entry features one T cell receptor (beta chain) sequence. The sample contains more than one DNA sequence encoding this CDR3. The data belong to a study of shared clonotypes between healthy human individuals. Looking at the study overall: A donor's plate count was three for CD4 naive and three for CD4 memory; CD8 naive had two and CD8 memory one.

Naive CD8 cells lacked CD45RO, underwent positive selection for CCR7 and left out terminally differentiated effector memory CD45RA+ cells. TCRdb keeps only in-frame clones here, not all; method: immunoSEQ multiplex PCR. Found here are some 580,000 clones, nearly 98% of them singletons; the top ten hold 0.3%. The V gene lost 6 bases and the J gene lost 5 bases, with 11 bases spanning the gap. CDR3 size: 12 residues. Germline lookup yields CDR1 SGDLS and CDR2 YYNGEE. The specimen was naive CD8+ T cells sorted from blood. The TCR comes from a man under 40 in good health. This sequence joins TRBV9 and TRBJ1-2, with D possibly TRBD1 on 6 matching bases. The CDR3 protein is CASTDRTYGYTF. The CDR3 DNA is TGTGCCAGCACAGACAGGACTTATGGCTACACCTTC.